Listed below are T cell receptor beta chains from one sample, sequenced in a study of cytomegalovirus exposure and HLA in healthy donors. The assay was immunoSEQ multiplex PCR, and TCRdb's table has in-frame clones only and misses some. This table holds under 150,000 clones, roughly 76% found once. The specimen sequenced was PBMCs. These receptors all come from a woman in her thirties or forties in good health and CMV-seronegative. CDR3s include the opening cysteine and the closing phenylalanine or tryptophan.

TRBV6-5	CASSFRDRDYGYTF
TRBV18	CASSPSGWNTGELFF
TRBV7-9	CASSLYKDNQETQYF
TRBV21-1	CASSKDLPDRDYGYTF
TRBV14	CASSLHRGVVAFF
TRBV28	CASSLVVHSNQPQHF
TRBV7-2	CASSLAGGPSGELFF
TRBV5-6	CASSLTTVEWEQYF
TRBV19	CASKVQGSGGARTGELFF
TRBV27	CASSPLPGEDGYTF
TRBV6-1	CASSGLAGGQETQYF
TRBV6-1	CATLRDRGFYEQYF
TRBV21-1	CASDYKPGELFF
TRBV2	CASSGMGAAGNTIYF
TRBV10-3	CAISRENEQFF
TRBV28	CASSTGTGGAVDTEAFF
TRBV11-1	CASSLVDTSPGYTF
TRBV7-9	CASSLAGTAGNTIYF
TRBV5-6	CASSLRGRGYYGYTF
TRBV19	CASTPGYDFPLSNQPQHF
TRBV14	CASSQDGDRDGYTF
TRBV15	CASGLQKGDTQYF
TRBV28	CASWSGAGILNTEAFF
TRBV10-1	CASGDIDTEAFF
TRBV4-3	CASSQDIGQGPEAFF
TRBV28	CASSLTQGRNSPLHF
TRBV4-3	CASSQSAGPTNTGELFF
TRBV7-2	CASSRMRDTEAFF
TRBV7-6	CASSRGGVNQPQHF
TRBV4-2	CASSQISGTQGYGYTF
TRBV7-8	CASSASGVSYEQYF
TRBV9	CASSVTVAQETQYF
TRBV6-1	CASRLQGAANTEAFF
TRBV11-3	CASSQGLAGGDGETQYF
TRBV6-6	CASSYNRPQETQYF
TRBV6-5	CASSPGGELDIQYF
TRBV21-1	CASSTNDKNTGELFF
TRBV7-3	CASSLTSGLAQYF
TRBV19	CASTGMNTEAFF
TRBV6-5	CASGWGRSGNTIYF
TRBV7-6	CASSLVWGDTEAFF
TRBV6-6	CASTTGSEAFF
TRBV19	CATKDRGSYNEQFF
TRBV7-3	CASSLMGGYGYTF
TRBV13	CASSATEEKTEAFF
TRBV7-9	CASRKGAAGANVLTF
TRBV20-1	CSAVGGYGYTF
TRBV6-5	CASSFDRGLTEAFF